The following is a T cell receptor (beta chain) sequence with its context. Germline CDR1 SEHNR, CDR2 FQNEAQ (reference sequence). CDR3 length: 14 residues. Trimming left V 2 bases short and J 6 bases short, with 13 bases between. This sample stems from a study of blood T cell repertoires in COVID-19. For the study at large: From the United States, Italy and Spain came samples of acute and convalescent COVID-19.

Per the study methods: Using reference gene primer amplification, nucleated cell counts were estimated. The assay was immunoSEQ multiplex PCR, and TCRdb's table has in-frame clones only and misses some. D and trimming come from the DNA, and the V and J calls and clone size come from that table. The sample carries 250,000 to 300,000 clones, around nine tenths recorded once. Clinical histories supplied by participants themselves formed the basis of cohort assignment. Sequencing was done on a sample of PBMCs or T cells enriched from blood (not recorded which). The TCR originated in a woman aged 55-69 years in a cohort exposed to, infected with or recovered from COVID-19 (not recorded which). The chain combines TRBV7-9 with TRBJ1-2; no reliable D call. Here the CDR3 DNA reads TGTGCCAGCAGCTTAATCCGTGACACTGATGGCTACACCTTC. Its protein is CASSLIRDTDGYTF.